What follows describes a single TCR beta chain. Its antigen is unknown. This CDR3 is 12 amino acids long. Germline CDR1 reads SGHTA; CDR2 reads FQGNSA. V was pared by 6 bases and J by 4 bases, with 7 bases between. Generated by immunoSEQ multiplex PCR, the TCRdb table keeps only in-frame clones and is missing some. The sample holds about 120,000 clones; approximately 86% are singletons and the top ten take roughly 4.4%. This entry is derived from a study of cytomegalovirus exposure and HLA in healthy donors. General study findings and limits: There were 150 or so TCR beta chains listed as cytomegalovirus-associated. In vitro data verified a few CMV-associated chains as specific for CMV antigens. The TCR clusters that emerged in the first cohort tended, a later analysis found, to co-occur in the 120 or so validation repertoires. Rare TCR sequences predominated, though certain public TCRs were found in many donors.

This TCR derives from a man younger than 30 in good health and CMV-seropositive. The source material was PBMCs. The chain joins TRBV7-2 to TRBJ1-3; no reliable D call. Written as DNA, the CDR3 is TGTGCCAGCAGGTCACAGGGAAACACCATATATTTT. Translated, it gives CASRSQGNTIYF.